The rows below give T cell receptor beta chains drawn from one sample of a study of cytomegalovirus exposure and HLA in healthy donors. The table came from immunoSEQ multiplex PCR; TCRdb's copy has only in-frame clones and leaves some out. The sample lists around 150,000 clones, nearly 85% seen once, with less than 4% in the top ten. Source material: PBMCs. Receptors originate from a male donor in good health and CMV-seronegative. The CDR3 runs from the conserved cysteine through the conserved F or W. A D gene is named only where the DNA matches it firmly. Clone size appears in some rows only: once, few, many, or a class for an expanded clone.

d_gene: -
abundance: -
j_gene: TRBJ2-2
v_gene: TRBV6-1
len: 16
CDR3aa: CASSEALSGNTGELFF
CDR3nt: TGTGCCAGCAGTGAAGCGCTGAGCGGCAACACCGGGGAGCTGTTTTTT

d_gene: TRBD2
abundance: -
j_gene: TRBJ2-7
v_gene: TRBV18
len: 13
CDR3aa: CASNSGASYEQYF
CDR3nt: TGTGCCAGCAATAGCGGGGCCTCCTACGAGCAGTACTTC

d_gene: TRBD2
abundance: -
j_gene: TRBJ2-5
v_gene: TRBV28
len: 14
CDR3aa: CASSPGGSQETQYF
CDR3nt: TGTGCCAGCAGTCCGGGGGGTAGCCAAGAGACCCAGTACTTC

d_gene: -
abundance: -
j_gene: TRBJ1-2
v_gene: TRBV11-3
len: 13
CDR3aa: CASSKSGGDGYTF
CDR3nt: TGTGCCAGCAGCAAGAGTGGCGGGGACGGCTACACCTTC

d_gene: -
abundance: -
j_gene: TRBJ1-2
v_gene: TRBV9
len: 14
CDR3aa: CASSVAGKGGGYTF
CDR3nt: TGTGCCAGCAGCGTAGCAGGGAAGGGAGGTGGCTACACCTTC

d_gene: -
abundance: few
j_gene: TRBJ1-2
v_gene: TRBV5-1
len: 13
CDR3aa: CASSPQTGYGYTF
CDR3nt: TGCGCCAGCAGCCCCCAGACAGGATATGGCTACACCTTC

d_gene: TRBD2
abundance: -
j_gene: TRBJ2-5
v_gene: TRBV30
len: 13
CDR3aa: CAWRLAGVETQYF
CDR3nt: TGTGCCTGGAGACTAGCGGGAGTAGAGACCCAGTACTTC

d_gene: -
abundance: -
j_gene: TRBJ1-5
v_gene: TRBV13
len: 15
CDR3aa: CASSLRRVGNQPQHF
CDR3nt: TGTGCCAGCAGCTTACGCAGGGTTGGCAATCAGCCCCAGCATTTT

d_gene: TRBD2
abundance: few
j_gene: TRBJ2-3
v_gene: TRBV4-1
len: 17
CDR3aa: CASSPGLAGRRPDTQYF
CDR3nt: TGCGCCAGCAGCCCGGGACTAGCGGGAAGGAGGCCAGATACGCAGTATTTT

d_gene: -
abundance: -
j_gene: TRBJ1-3
v_gene: TRBV11-2
len: 17
CDR3aa: CASIPTGGDGFGNTIYF
CDR3nt: TGTGCCAGCATCCCTACGGGGGGAGATGGGTTTGGAAACACCATATATTTT

d_gene: TRBD1
abundance: few
j_gene: TRBJ1-3
v_gene: TRBV6-1
len: 16
CDR3aa: CASSGDRGRSGNTIYF
CDR3nt: TGTGCCAGCAGTGGGGACAGGGGGCGTTCTGGAAACACCATATATTTT

d_gene: -
abundance: -
j_gene: TRBJ1-3
v_gene: TRBV10-2
len: 15
CDR3aa: CASSVGGGTGNTIYF
CDR3nt: TGCGCCAGCAGTGTAGGCGGCGGCACTGGAAACACCATATATTTT

d_gene: TRBD1
abundance: -
j_gene: TRBJ1-4
v_gene: TRBV29-1
len: 14
CDR3aa: CSVFRDRVEEKLFF
CDR3nt: TGCAGCGTGTTTCGGGACAGGGTTGAAGAAAAACTGTTTTTT

d_gene: -
abundance: once
j_gene: TRBJ2-7
v_gene: TRBV27
len: 11
CDR3aa: CASLRGSEQYF
CDR3nt: TGTGCCAGCTTACGAGGCAGCGAGCAGTACTTC

d_gene: -
abundance: -
j_gene: TRBJ1-1
v_gene: TRBV30
len: 13
CDR3aa: CAWSLQGNTEAFF
CDR3nt: TGTGCCTGGAGTCTCCAGGGTAACACTGAAGCTTTCTTT

d_gene: -
abundance: -
j_gene: TRBJ1-1
v_gene: TRBV29-1
len: 13
CDR3aa: CSVDAGANTEAFF
CDR3nt: TGCAGCGTTGATGCAGGGGCGAACACTGAAGCTTTCTTT

d_gene: TRBD2
abundance: -
j_gene: TRBJ2-1
v_gene: TRBV27
len: 14
CDR3aa: CASSWGGPIGEQFF
CDR3nt: TGTGCCAGCAGTTGGGGGGGACCCATAGGTGAGCAGTTCTTC

d_gene: TRBD1
abundance: -
j_gene: TRBJ1-1
v_gene: TRBV7-2
len: 13
CDR3aa: CATRTGGSTEAFF
CDR3nt: TGTGCCACCCGGACAGGGGGTAGTACTGAAGCTTTCTTT

d_gene: -
abundance: -
j_gene: TRBJ1-6
v_gene: TRBV7-3
len: 14
CDR3aa: CASSAGSSNSPLHF
CDR3nt: TGTGCCAGCAGCGCCGGGTCATCCAATTCACCCCTCCACTTT

d_gene: TRBD2
abundance: -
j_gene: TRBJ2-3
v_gene: TRBV6-6
len: 16
CDR3aa: CASSYSGGGALDTQYF
CDR3nt: TGTGCCAGCAGTTACTCGGGCGGGGGGGCCCTAGATACGCAGTATTTT

d_gene: TRBD1
abundance: -
j_gene: TRBJ1-4
v_gene: TRBV19
len: 18
CDR3aa: CASREGGGILETNEKLFF
CDR3nt: TGTGCCAGTAGAGAAGGGGGCGGAATTTTGGAAACTAATGAAAAACTGTTTTTT

d_gene: -
abundance: -
j_gene: TRBJ2-7
v_gene: TRBV29-1
len: 13
CDR3aa: CSVQDRISYEQYF
CDR3nt: TGCAGCGTTCAAGACAGGATCTCCTACGAGCAGTACTTC

d_gene: TRBD2
abundance: -
j_gene: TRBJ2-2
v_gene: TRBV7-6
len: 17
CDR3aa: CASSHSPGLADTGELFF
CDR3nt: TGTGCCAGCAGCCACAGCCCGGGACTAGCGGACACCGGGGAGCTGTTTTTT

d_gene: TRBD1
abundance: -
j_gene: TRBJ1-4
v_gene: TRBV30
len: 14
CDR3aa: CAWQGGSTVEKLFF
CDR3nt: TGTGCCTGGCAAGGGGGCAGCACGGTAGAAAAACTGTTTTTT

d_gene: -
abundance: -
j_gene: TRBJ1-3
v_gene: TRBV7-2
len: 13
CDR3aa: CASSSGRGNTIYF
CDR3nt: TGTGCCAGCAGCAGCGGACGGGGAAACACCATATATTTT

d_gene: -
abundance: -
j_gene: TRBJ2-1
v_gene: TRBV19
len: 15
CDR3aa: CASRREGGRYNEQFF
CDR3nt: TGTGCCAGTAGACGTGAGGGGGGGCGGTACAATGAGCAGTTCTTC

d_gene: TRBD2
abundance: -
j_gene: TRBJ2-7
v_gene: TRBV9
len: 14
CDR3aa: CASSLRAGAREQYF
CDR3nt: TGTGCCAGCAGCCTCCGAGCGGGAGCGAGAGAGCAGTACTTC

d_gene: -
abundance: -
j_gene: TRBJ1-1
v_gene: TRBV5-5
len: 14
CDR3aa: CASSLDTANTEAFF
CDR3nt: TGTGCCAGCAGCTTGGATACTGCGAACACTGAAGCTTTCTTT

d_gene: -
abundance: -
j_gene: TRBJ2-1
v_gene: TRBV28
len: 14
CDR3aa: CASSLLANYNEQFF
CDR3nt: TGTGCCAGCAGTTTACTAGCGAATTACAATGAGCAGTTCTTC

d_gene: -
abundance: -
j_gene: TRBJ1-1
v_gene: TRBV2
len: 14
CDR3aa: CASIVGIVNTEAFF
CDR3nt: TGTGCCAGCATTGTGGGCATTGTGAACACTGAAGCTTTCTTT

d_gene: -
abundance: -
j_gene: TRBJ1-2
v_gene: TRBV6-1
len: 13
CDR3aa: CASSAYRVEGYTF
CDR3nt: TGTGCCAGCAGTGCATACAGGGTAGAAGGCTACACCTTC

d_gene: TRBD2
abundance: -
j_gene: TRBJ2-7
v_gene: TRBV19
len: 14
CDR3aa: CASSQWGGDYEQYF
CDR3nt: TGTGCCAGTTCCCAGTGGGGAGGGGACTACGAGCAGTACTTC

d_gene: TRBD2
abundance: -
j_gene: TRBJ2-3
v_gene: TRBV18
len: 14
CDR3aa: CASSQAGGRDTQYF
CDR3nt: TGTGCCAGCTCACAAGCGGGAGGAAGAGATACGCAGTATTTT

d_gene: TRBD1
abundance: few
j_gene: TRBJ1-1
v_gene: TRBV5-4
len: 17
CDR3aa: CASSYRDRGRIGTEAFF
CDR3nt: TGTGCCAGCAGCTACCGGGACAGGGGGCGAATCGGCACTGAAGCTTTCTTT

d_gene: TRBD2
abundance: -
j_gene: TRBJ2-1
v_gene: TRBV5-4
len: 17
CDR3aa: CASSLRGLAGGYNEQFF
CDR3nt: TGTGCCAGCAGCTTGAGGGGACTAGCGGGGGGCTACAATGAGCAGTTCTTC

d_gene: -
abundance: -
j_gene: TRBJ2-7
v_gene: TRBV6-4
len: 16
CDR3aa: CASSDSRWRECYEQYF
CDR3nt: TGTGCCAGCAGTGACTCGAGATGGAGGGAGTGTTACGAGCAGTACTTC

d_gene: -
abundance: -
j_gene: TRBJ1-3
v_gene: TRBV11-2
len: 14
CDR3aa: CASSPSVGGNTIYF
CDR3nt: TGTGCCAGCAGCCCCTCGGTCGGTGGAAACACCATATATTTT